What follows is one TCR beta chain and its context. Antigen: not known. Other nucleotide sequences in the sample specify the same CDR3. The sample comes from a study of shared clonotypes between healthy human individuals. Study conclusions and caveats: Generation probability values for non-shared clonotypes were lower than those for clonotypes shared by all four donors.

The germline gives CDR1 SGHNT, CDR2 YYREEE (reference sequence). The CDR3 runs 12 residues. With 2 bases removed from V and 5 bases from J, the gap between germline ends came to 7 bases. The split of CD4+ cells yielded CD45RA+ naive and CD45RA-negative memory subsets. Assay runs were performed at deep level. TCRdb's copy holds only in-frame clones and misses some; the assay was immunoSEQ multiplex PCR. The data hold about 2.4 million clones, with more than 90% observed a single time. Sequenced material: naive CD4+ T cells sorted from blood. As to subset: CD45RA+ positively selected. V usage is TRBV5-4 and J usage is TRBJ2-5, with D unclear. This TCR was sampled from a man aged 18 to 35 in good health. The CDR3 DNA reads TGTGCCAGCAGCTTTTCTGGGGAGACCCAGTACTTC. Its protein product is CASSFSGETQYF.